This entry is about one TCR beta chain. Its ends do not fully match the called genes, so a read error is possible. The source material, roughly 18-30 mg of unsorted bulk tissue, was used to co-extract RNA and DNA. The study found over 75% viable tumor cells in every tumor sample. Total RNA (roughly 550 ng) served as template for TCR beta cDNA synthesis primed by a constant-region primer. A slightly modified ARM-PCR protocol with three nested multiplex PCR rounds produced these TCR beta libraries. Use of TRBV1-TRBV30 forward primers with a C-beta reverse primer characterized the first two PCR rounds, which lasted about 11 cycles each. TCRdb passed the multiplex PCR reads through MiXCR, listing each CDR3 protein once. The table shows under 45,000 distinct CDR3 sequences, with 74% occurring only once. This entry belongs to a study of tumor-infiltrating lymphocytes in primary liver carcinoma. The overall study: Sample counts of productive TCRbeta reads spanned roughly 3.65 to 7.13 million; these counts were similar across tissue types.

The CDR3 length is 15 residues. Germline V lookup: CDR1 SGHAT, CDR2 FQDESV (reference sequence). The sequencing input was liver tumor tissue from sampling region 4. Regarding subset: tumor region T4, right-lateral pole. The sequence derives from a middle-aged man with primary liver carcinoma and hepatitis B virus infection. The chain links TRBV11-1 to TRBJ2-7; possibly TRBD2 for D (6 bases). This chain's CDR3 is CVSRLTGSGEYGQYF. The CDR3 DNA reads as TGTGTCAGCCGCTTAACAGGATCGGGAGAATACGGGCAGTACTTC. The full variable domain, with the rest looked up from reference TRBV11-1 and TRBJ2-7, is EAEVAQSPRYKITEKSQAVAFWCDPISGHATLYWYRQILGQGPELLVQFQDESVVDDSQLPKDRFSAERLKGVDSTLKIQPAELGDSAMYLCVSRLTGSGEYGQYFGPGTRLTVT.